This T cell receptor beta chain is from a study of blood T cell repertoires in COVID-19. Study at large: Sample material is recorded as cDNA or gDNA derived from T cells, B-cell-depleted T cells, or PBMCs.

With 3 bases clipped from V and 1 base from J, the junction kept 1 base outside the gene matches. Germline V gives CDR1 SGHNT, CDR2 YENEEA. The CDR3 length is 14 residues. Study processing details: Reference gene primer amplification gave estimated nucleated cell counts. Method: immunoSEQ multiplex PCR; TCRdb's copy keeps in-frame clones and lacks some. V and J calls plus clone size are reproduced from that table; the DNA served to infer D and trimming. Counted here are about 220,000 clones, around 85% occurring once; the ten biggest clones make up 2% to 3%. A Seattle source enrolled patients during active infection and followed them longitudinally.

This sequence was found in a woman in her 70s with COVID-19, enrolled during active disease. This rearrangement joins TRBV11-3 to TRBJ1-1; 8 bases align to TRBD1. Sequenced material: peripheral blood. CDR3 DNA: TGTGCCAGCAGCTTCGGACAGGGGAACACTGAAGCTTTCTTT. Its translation: CASSFGQGNTEAFF.